This note documents a single T cell receptor beta chain sequence. The sample belongs to a study of identical twins. This CDR3 has 16 amino acids. V lost 4 bases, J lost 1 base, and 6 bases stayed unmatched. A universal primer site arose from template switching, and cDNA bore unique molecular identifiers. A single record per CDR3 protein comes from TCRdb applying MiXCR to the 5' RACE reads. The table has nearly 900,000 distinct CDR3 sequences, approximately 13% seen once. These records were also assigned to another study, of yellow fever vaccine responses in identical twins.

The chain joins TRBV12-3 or TRBV12-4 to TRBJ2-2; 7 bases map to TRBD1. The sequencing input was PBMCs. The receptor comes from a young woman in good health. The CDR3 DNA is TGTGCCAGCAGTTCACGGGACAGCAAGAACACCGGGGAGCTGTTTTTT. Protein: CASSSRDSKNTGELFF.